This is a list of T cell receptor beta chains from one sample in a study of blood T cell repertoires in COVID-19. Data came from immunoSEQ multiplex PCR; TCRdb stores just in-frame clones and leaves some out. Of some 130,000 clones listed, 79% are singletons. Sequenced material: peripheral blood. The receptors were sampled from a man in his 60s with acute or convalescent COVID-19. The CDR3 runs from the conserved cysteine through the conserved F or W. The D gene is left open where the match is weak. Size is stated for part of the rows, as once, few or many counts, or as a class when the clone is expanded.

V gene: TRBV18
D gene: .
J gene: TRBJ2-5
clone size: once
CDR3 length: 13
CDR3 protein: CASSAGQQETQYF
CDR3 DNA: TGTGCCAGCTCCGCGGGACAGCAAGAGACCCAGTACTTC

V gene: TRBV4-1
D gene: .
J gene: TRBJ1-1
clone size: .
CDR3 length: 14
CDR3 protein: CASSPPTLNTEAFF
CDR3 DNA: TGCGCCAGCAGCCCACCCACCCTAAACACTGAAGCTTTCTTT

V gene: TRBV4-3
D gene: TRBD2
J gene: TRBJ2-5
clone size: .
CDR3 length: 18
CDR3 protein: CASSQDFASGTTQETQYF
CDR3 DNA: TGCGCCAGCAGCCAAGATTTCGCTAGCGGGACCACCCAAGAGACCCAGTACTTC

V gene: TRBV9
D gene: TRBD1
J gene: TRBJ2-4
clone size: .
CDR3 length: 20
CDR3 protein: CASSIKQTGRIGAAKNIQYF
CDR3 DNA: TGTGCCAGCAGCATCAAGCAGACAGGGAGAATCGGGGCGGCCAAAAACATTCAGTACTTC

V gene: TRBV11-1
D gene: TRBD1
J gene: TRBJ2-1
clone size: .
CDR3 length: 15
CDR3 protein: CASSFPGQVNNEQFF
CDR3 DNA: TGTGCCAGCAGCTTCCCGGGACAGGTAAACAATGAGCAGTTCTTC

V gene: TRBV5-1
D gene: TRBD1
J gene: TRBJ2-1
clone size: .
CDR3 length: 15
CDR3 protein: CASSLDRATYNEQFF
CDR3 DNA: TGCGCCAGCAGCTTAGACAGGGCCACCTACAATGAGCAGTTCTTC

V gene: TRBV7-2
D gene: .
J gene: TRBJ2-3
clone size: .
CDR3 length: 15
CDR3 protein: CASSLVGRVADTQYF
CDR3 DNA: TGTGCCAGCAGCTTAGTCGGCAGGGTGGCAGATACGCAGTATTTT

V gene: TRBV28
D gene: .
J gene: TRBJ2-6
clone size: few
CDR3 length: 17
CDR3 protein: CASTVGAVPSGANVLTF
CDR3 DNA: TGTGCCAGCACCGTGGGGGCAGTCCCCTCTGGGGCCAACGTCCTGACTTTC

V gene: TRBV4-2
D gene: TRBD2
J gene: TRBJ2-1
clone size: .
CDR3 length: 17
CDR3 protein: CASSQDALAGQSYEQFF
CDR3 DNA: TGTGCCAGCAGCCAAGATGCCCTAGCGGGACAATCCTATGAGCAGTTCTTC

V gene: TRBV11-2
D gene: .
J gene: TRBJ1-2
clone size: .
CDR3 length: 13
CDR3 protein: CASTERQGYGYTF
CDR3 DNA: TGTGCCAGCACCGAGAGACAAGGCTATGGCTACACCTTC

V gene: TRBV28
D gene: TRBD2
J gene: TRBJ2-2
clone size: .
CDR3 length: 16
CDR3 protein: CASSLSSGSGTGELFF
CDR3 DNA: TGTGCCAGCAGTTTATCTAGCGGGAGTGGGACCGGGGAGCTGTTTTTT

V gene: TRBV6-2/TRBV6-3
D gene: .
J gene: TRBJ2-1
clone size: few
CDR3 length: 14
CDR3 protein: CASSLSERYNEQFF
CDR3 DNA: TGTGCCAGCAGTCTAAGCGAGCGGTACAATGAGCAGTTCTTC

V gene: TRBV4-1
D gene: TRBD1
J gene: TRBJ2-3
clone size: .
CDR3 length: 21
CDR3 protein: CASSQDSGTGWTGVIADTQYF
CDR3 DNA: TGCGCCAGCAGCCAAGATTCGGGGACAGGGTGGACGGGAGTTATCGCAGATACGCAGTATTTT

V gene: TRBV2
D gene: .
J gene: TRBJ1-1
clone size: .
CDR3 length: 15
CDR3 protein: CASTLLSGAGTEAFF
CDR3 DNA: TGTGCCAGCACCCTCCTAAGCGGGGCTGGCACTGAAGCTTTCTTT

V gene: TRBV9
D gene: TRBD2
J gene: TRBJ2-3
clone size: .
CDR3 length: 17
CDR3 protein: CASSVGSPGGPTDTQYF
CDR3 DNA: TGTGCCAGCAGCGTAGGATCCCCGGGAGGGCCTACAGATACGCAGTATTTT

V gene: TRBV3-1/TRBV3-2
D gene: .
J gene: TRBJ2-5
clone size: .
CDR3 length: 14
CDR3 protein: CASSLRPYGETQYF
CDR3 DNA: TGTGCCAGCAGCCTCAGGCCCTATGGGGAGACCCAGTACTTC

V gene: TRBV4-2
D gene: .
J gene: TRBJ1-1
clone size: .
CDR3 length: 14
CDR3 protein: CASSPKVSGTEAFF
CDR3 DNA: TGTGCCAGCAGCCCCAAGGTATCGGGCACTGAAGCTTTCTTT

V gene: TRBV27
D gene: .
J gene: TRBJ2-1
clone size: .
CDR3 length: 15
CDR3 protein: CASSLSGLFYNEQFF
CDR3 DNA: TGTGCCAGCAGTTTAAGTGGGCTATTTTACAATGAGCAGTTCTTC

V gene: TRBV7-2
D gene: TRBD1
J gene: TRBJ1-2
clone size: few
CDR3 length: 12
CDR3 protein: CASSLTGGGYTF
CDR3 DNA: TGTGCCAGCAGCTTAACAGGGGGAGGCTACACCTTC

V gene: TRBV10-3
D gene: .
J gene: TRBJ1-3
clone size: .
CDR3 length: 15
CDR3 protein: CAIKPQGQAGNTIYF
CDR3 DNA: TGTGCCATCAAACCACAGGGCCAGGCGGGAAACACCATATATTTT

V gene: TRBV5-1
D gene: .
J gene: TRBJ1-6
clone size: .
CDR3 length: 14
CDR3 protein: CASSSGQNNSPLHF
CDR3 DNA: TGCGCCAGCAGCTCTGGACAGAATAATTCACCCCTCCACTTT

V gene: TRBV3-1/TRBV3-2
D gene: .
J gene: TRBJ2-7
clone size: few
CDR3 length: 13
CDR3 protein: CASSQGDWYEQYF
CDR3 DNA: TGTGCCAGCAGCCAGGGCGATTGGTACGAGCAGTACTTC

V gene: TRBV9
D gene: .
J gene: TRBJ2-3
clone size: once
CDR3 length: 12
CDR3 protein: CASSVGVDTQYF
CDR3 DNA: TGTGCCAGCAGCGTAGGAGTAGATACGCAGTATTTT

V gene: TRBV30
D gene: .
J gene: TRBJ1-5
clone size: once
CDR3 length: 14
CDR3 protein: CAWSSLTAHQPQHF
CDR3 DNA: TGTGCCTGGAGCAGTTTGACAGCGCATCAGCCCCAGCATTTT

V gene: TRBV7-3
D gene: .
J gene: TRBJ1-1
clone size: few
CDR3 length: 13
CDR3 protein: CASSPIPRGQAFF
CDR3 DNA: TGTGCCAGCAGCCCGATCCCGCGGGGGCAAGCTTTCTTT

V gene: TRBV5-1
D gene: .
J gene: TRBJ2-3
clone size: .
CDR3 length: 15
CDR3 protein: CASTLFGVFTDTQYF
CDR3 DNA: TGCGCCAGCACCCTATTCGGGGTGTTCACAGATACGCAGTATTTT

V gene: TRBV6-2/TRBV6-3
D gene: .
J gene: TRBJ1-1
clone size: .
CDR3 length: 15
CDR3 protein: CASSEQGRKNTEAFF
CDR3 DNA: TGTGCCAGCAGCGAACAAGGGAGAAAGAACACTGAAGCTTTCTTT

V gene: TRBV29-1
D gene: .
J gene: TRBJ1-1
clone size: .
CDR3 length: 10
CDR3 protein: CSVTRGDAFF
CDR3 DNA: TGCAGCGTCACTCGGGGGGATGCTTTCTTT

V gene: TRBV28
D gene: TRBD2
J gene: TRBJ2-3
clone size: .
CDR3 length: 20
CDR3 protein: CASSFPETSGRSVGDYTQYF
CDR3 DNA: TGTGCCAGCAGTTTCCCTGAAACTAGCGGGAGAAGTGTCGGGGATTATACGCAGTATTTT

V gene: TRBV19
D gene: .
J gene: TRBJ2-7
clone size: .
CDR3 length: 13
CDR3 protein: CASSSDRSYEQYF
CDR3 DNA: TGTGCCAGTAGTTCGGACAGATCCTACGAGCAGTACTTC

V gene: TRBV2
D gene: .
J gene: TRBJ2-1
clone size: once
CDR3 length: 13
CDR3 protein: CASSVGRDLEQFF
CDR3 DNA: TGTGCCAGCAGTGTAGGGCGGGATCTTGAGCAGTTCTTC

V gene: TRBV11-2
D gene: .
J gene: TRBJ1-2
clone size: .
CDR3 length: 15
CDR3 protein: CASSLERGSNYGYTF
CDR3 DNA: TGTGCCAGCAGCTTAGAAAGGGGGTCTAACTATGGCTACACCTTC

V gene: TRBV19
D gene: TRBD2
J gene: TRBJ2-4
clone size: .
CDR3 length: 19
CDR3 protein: CASSIDLGGVGLAKNIQYF
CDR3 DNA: TGTGCCAGTAGTATAGATCTGGGAGGGGTAGGGCTAGCCAAAAACATTCAGTACTTC

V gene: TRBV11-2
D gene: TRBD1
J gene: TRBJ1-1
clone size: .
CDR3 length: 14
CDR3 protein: CASSSTGGRSEAFF
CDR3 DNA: TGTGCCAGCAGCTCAACAGGGGGCAGGTCTGAAGCTTTCTTT

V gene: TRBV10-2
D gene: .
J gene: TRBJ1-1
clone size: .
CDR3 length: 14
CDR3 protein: CASSEGTSKTEAFF
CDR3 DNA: TGCGCCAGCAGTGAAGGGACATCGAAAACTGAAGCTTTCTTT

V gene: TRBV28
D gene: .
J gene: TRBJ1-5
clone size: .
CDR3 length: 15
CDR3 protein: CASSLWKGANQPQHF
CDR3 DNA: TGTGCCAGCAGTTTATGGAAAGGGGCCAATCAGCCCCAGCATTTT

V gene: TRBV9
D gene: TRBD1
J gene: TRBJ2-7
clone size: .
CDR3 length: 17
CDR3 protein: CASSAGAGDSAGYEQYF
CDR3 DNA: TGTGCCAGCAGCGCGGGCGCCGGGGACAGCGCAGGCTACGAGCAGTACTTC

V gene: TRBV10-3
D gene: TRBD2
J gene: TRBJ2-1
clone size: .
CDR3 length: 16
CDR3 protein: CAIRSTSGSKDNEQFF
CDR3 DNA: TGTGCCATCAGATCAACTAGCGGGAGCAAGGACAATGAGCAGTTCTTC

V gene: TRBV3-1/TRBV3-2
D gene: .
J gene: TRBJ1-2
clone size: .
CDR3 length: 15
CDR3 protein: CASSHALTRNYGYTF
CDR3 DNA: TGTGCCAGCAGCCACGCCCTGACACGGAACTATGGCTACACCTTC

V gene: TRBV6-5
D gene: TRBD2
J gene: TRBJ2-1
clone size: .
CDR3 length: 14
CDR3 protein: CASSPPAGTNEQFF
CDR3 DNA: TGTGCCAGCAGTCCCCCAGCGGGAACCAATGAGCAGTTCTTC

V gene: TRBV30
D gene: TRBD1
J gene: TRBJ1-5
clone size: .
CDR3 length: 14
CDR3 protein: CAWSPGQINQPQHF
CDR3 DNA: TGTGCCTGGAGTCCGGGACAGATCAATCAGCCCCAGCATTTT

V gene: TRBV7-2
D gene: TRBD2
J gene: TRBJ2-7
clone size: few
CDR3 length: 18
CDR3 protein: CASSKTGTSGIGSYEQYF
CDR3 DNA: TGTGCCAGCAGCAAAACCGGGACTAGCGGGATTGGCTCCTACGAGCAGTACTTC

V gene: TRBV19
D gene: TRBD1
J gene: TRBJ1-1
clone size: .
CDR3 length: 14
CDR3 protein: CASGQGARYTEAFF
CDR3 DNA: TGTGCCAGTGGACAGGGGGCCCGGTACACTGAAGCTTTCTTT

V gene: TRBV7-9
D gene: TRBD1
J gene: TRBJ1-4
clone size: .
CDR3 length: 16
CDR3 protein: CASSSYLGGSREKLFF
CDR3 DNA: TGTGCCAGCAGCTCATACCTAGGGGGCTCAAGGGAAAAACTGTTTTTT

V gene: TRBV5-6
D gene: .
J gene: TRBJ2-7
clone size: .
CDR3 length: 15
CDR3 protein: CASSLTGLSSYEQYF
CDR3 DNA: TGTGCCAGCAGCTTGACAGGTTTGAGCTCCTACGAGCAGTACTTC

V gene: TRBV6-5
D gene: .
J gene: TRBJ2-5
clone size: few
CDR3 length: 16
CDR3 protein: CASSYNMAAGGETQYF
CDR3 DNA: TGTGCCAGCAGTTACAATATGGCGGCAGGAGGGGAGACCCAGTACTTC

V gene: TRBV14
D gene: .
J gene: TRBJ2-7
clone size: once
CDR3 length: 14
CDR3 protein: CASSPTLSFYEQYF
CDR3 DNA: TGTGCCAGCAGCCCCACCCTCAGTTTCTACGAGCAGTACTTC

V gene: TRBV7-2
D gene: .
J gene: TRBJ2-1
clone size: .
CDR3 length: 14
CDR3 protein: CASSLGTEYNEQFF
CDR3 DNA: TGTGCCAGCAGCTTAGGGACAGAATACAATGAGCAGTTCTTC

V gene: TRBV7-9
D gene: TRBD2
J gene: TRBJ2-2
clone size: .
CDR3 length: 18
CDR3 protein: CASSPGVGGRAGTGELFF
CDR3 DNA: TGTGCCAGCAGCCCGGGTGTTGGCGGGAGGGCCGGTACCGGGGAGCTGTTTTTT

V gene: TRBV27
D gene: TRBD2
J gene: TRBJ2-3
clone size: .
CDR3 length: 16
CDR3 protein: CASRQKGLAVTDTQYF
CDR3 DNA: TGTGCCAGTAGACAGAAGGGACTAGCGGTCACAGATACGCAGTATTTT

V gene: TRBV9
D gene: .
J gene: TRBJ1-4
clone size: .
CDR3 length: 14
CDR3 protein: CASSLLDSGEKLFF
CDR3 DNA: TGTGCCAGCAGTTTATTAGACTCCGGGGAAAAACTGTTTTTT

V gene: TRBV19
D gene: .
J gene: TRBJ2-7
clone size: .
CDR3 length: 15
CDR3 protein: CASSIGTGAAYEQYF
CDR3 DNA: TGTGCCAGTAGTATAGGTACGGGAGCCGCCTACGAGCAGTACTTC

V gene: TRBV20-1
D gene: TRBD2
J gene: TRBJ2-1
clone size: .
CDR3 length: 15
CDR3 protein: CSASRPSGSKAEQFF
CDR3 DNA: TGCAGTGCTAGTAGGCCTAGCGGGAGTAAAGCCGAGCAGTTCTTC

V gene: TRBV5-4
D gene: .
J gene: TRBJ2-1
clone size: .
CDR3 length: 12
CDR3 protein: CASSWEEGGQFF
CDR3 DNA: TGTGCCAGCAGTTGGGAGGAGGGAGGGCAGTTCTTC

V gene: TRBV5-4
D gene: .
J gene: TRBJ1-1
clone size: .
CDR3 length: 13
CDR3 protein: CASSKTGHSEAFF
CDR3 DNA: TGTGCCAGCAGCAAGACGGGACACTCTGAAGCTTTCTTT

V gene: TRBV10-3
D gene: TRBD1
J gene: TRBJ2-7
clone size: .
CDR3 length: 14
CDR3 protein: CATELGQGLVEQYF
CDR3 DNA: TGTGCCACCGAACTCGGACAGGGTCTTGTAGAGCAGTACTTC

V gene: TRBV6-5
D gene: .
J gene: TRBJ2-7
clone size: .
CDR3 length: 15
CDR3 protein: CASTEGGTSSYEQYF
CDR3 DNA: TGTGCCAGCACCGAGGGGGGGACCTCCTCCTACGAGCAGTACTTC

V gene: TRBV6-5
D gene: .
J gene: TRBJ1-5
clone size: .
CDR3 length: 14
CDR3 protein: CASSFYMFSQPQHF
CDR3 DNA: TGTGCCAGCAGTTTTTATATGTTCAGTCAGCCCCAGCATTTT

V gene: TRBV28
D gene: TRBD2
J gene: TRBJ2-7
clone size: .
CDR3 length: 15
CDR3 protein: CASSIWTSGSYEQYF
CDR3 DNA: TGTGCCAGCAGCATTTGGACTAGCGGCTCCTACGAGCAGTACTTC

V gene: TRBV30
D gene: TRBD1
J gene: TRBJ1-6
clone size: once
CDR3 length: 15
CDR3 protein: CAWSARTGNSSPLHF
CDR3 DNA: TGTGCCTGGAGTGCCAGGACAGGGAATAGTTCACCCCTCCACTTT